Listed below are T cell receptor beta chains from one sample, sequenced in a study of T cell repertoires in cytomegalovirus infection. TCRdb reprocessed the reads via MiXCR and lists one record per CDR3 protein. The data contain about 360,000 distinct CDR3 sequences, about a sixth of them singletons. The specimen sequenced was PBMCs. The receptors stem from a human donor in good health (CMV status not recorded). Some clones in this sample may be carry-over from other donors' samples. The CDR3 runs from the conserved cysteine through the conserved F or W. A D gene is named only where the DNA matches it firmly. A row's size may be missing; if present it is once, few, many or a size class.

size: -
D: -
V: TRBV20-1
J: TRBJ2-2
CDR3: CSARKVSNTGELFF
DNA: TGCAGTGCTAGAAAAGTCTCGAACACCGGGGAGCTGTTTTTT

size: many
D: -
V: TRBV20-1
J: TRBJ2-7
CDR3: CSARDHRNPYEQYF
DNA: TGCAGTGCTAGAGACCACAGGAACCCCTACGAGCAGTACTTC

size: many
D: TRBD1
V: TRBV7-2
J: TRBJ1-2
CDR3: CASTRVGTGGDGYTF
DNA: TGTGCCAGCACGCGCGTCGGAACAGGGGGCGATGGCTACACCTTC

size: many
D: -
V: TRBV6-2/TRBV6-3
J: TRBJ2-3
CDR3: CASSYGDGDTDTQYF
DNA: TGTGCCAGCAGTTACGGGGACGGAGACACAGATACGCAGTATTTT

size: many
D: -
V: TRBV4-3
J: TRBJ2-7
CDR3: CASSQAREALYEQYF
DNA: TGCGCCAGCAGCCAAGCCAGGGAAGCACTCTACGAGCAGTACTTC

size: many
D: -
V: TRBV7-2
J: TRBJ1-5
CDR3: CASSRMRGGRPQHF
DNA: TGTGCCAGCAGCCGGATGCGGGGCGGACGGCCCCAGCATTTT

size: -
D: -
V: TRBV20-1
J: TRBJ2-3
CDR3: CSAREVGGSTDTQYF
DNA: TGCAGTGCTAGGGAGGTAGGGGGGTCCACAGATACGCAGTATTTT

size: -
D: -
V: TRBV12-3/TRBV12-4
J: TRBJ2-3
CDR3: CASSAPPEHSGPTDTQYF
DNA: TGTGCCAGCAGCGCGCCCCCCGAACACAGCGGACCCACAGATACGCAGTATTTT

size: -
D: -
V: TRBV9
J: TRBJ2-3
CDR3: CASSAYGPPDTQYF
DNA: TGTGCCAGCAGCGCATATGGGCCTCCGGATACGCAGTATTTT

size: many
D: TRBD2
V: TRBV10-3
J: TRBJ2-1
CDR3: CAIRGTSGMVSYNEQFF
DNA: TGTGCCATCAGAGGGACTAGCGGGATGGTCTCCTACAATGAGCAGTTCTTC

size: -
D: -
V: TRBV27
J: TRBJ2-7
CDR3: CASLGQSELSSPYYEQYF
DNA: TGTGCCAGCTTAGGACAGTCCGAACTAAGTTCTCCCTACTACGAGCAGTACTTC

size: -
D: -
V: TRBV12-3/TRBV12-4
J: TRBJ2-1
CDR3: CASSLVGWGSPIF
DNA: -

size: -
D: -
V: TRBV20-1
J: TRBJ2-1
CDR3: CSARPPVGEQFF
DNA: TGCAGTGCTAGACCCCCGGTCGGTGAGCAGTTCTTC

size: few
D: -
V: TRBV7-2
J: TRBJ2-1
CDR3: CASSLQTASYNEQFF
DNA: TGTGCCAGCAGCTTACAGACGGCCTCCTACAATGAGCAGTTCTTC

size: many
D: -
V: TRBV7-2
J: TRBJ1-5
CDR3: CASSLVGDQPQHF
DNA: TGTGCCAGCAGCTTAGTGGGGGATCAGCCCCAGCATTTT

size: few
D: -
V: TRBV15
J: TRBJ2-7
CDR3: CATSPGVLIRDTFSYEQYF
DNA: TGTGCCACCAGTCCAGGGGTCCTTATCCGGGACACTTTCTCCTACGAGCAGTACTTC

size: many
D: -
V: TRBV19
J: TRBJ1-2
CDR3: CASSNQADGYTF
DNA: TGTGCCAGTAGTAATCAGGCGGATGGCTACACCTTC

size: many
D: -
V: TRBV12-3/TRBV12-4
J: TRBJ2-3
CDR3: CASSGQSTDTQYF
DNA: TGTGCCAGCAGCGGCCAAAGCACAGATACGCAGTATTTT

size: -
D: TRBD2
V: TRBV4-2
J: TRBJ2-5
CDR3: CASSNPSGGETQYF
DNA: TGTGCCAGCAGCAACCCTAGCGGGGGTGAGACCCAGTACTTC

size: many
D: TRBD1
V: TRBV12-3/TRBV12-4
J: TRBJ2-3
CDR3: CASSGRTGPEGTQYF
DNA: TGTGCCAGCAGCGGTCGGACAGGGCCTGAAGGTACGCAGTATTTT

size: many
D: TRBD1
V: TRBV12-3/TRBV12-4
J: TRBJ1-5
CDR3: CASSTGTGGHQPQHF
DNA: TGTGCCAGCAGTACGGGGACAGGGGGCCATCAGCCCCAGCATTTT

size: -
D: -
V: TRBV7-6
J: TRBJ2-3
CDR3: CASARGLNTDTQYF
DNA: TGTGCCAGCGCTCGGGGGCTAAACACAGATACGCAGTATTTT

size: -
D: -
V: TRBV19
J: TRBJ1-1
CDR3: CATQLERGTEAFF
DNA: TGTGCCACCCAACTTGAGAGGGGGACTGAAGCTTTCTTT

size: many
D: -
V: TRBV7-2
J: TRBJ2-3
CDR3: CASSVDWSTDTQYF
DNA: TGTGCCAGCAGCGTAGACTGGAGCACAGATACGCAGTATTTT

size: -
D: -
V: TRBV19
J: TRBJ1-5
CDR3: CTSSMGSENQPQHF
DNA: TGTACCAGTAGTATGGGCAGCGAAAATCAGCCCCAGCATTTT

size: -
D: -
V: TRBV7-8
J: TRBJ2-7
CDR3: CASSRMTAGHSYEQYF
DNA: TGTGCCAGCAGTCGAATGACAGCGGGTCACTCCTACGAGCAGTACTTC